This T cell receptor beta chain comes out of a study of OX40 agonist ivuxolimab in advanced cancers. Germline CDR1 reads SGHRS; CDR2 reads YFSETQ. The CDR3 is 14 amino acids. The junction had 1 base not matched to a gene; V was cut back by 2 bases and J by 4 bases. Some clones are missing from TCRdb's copy, which holds only in-frame ones; the method was immunoSEQ multiplex PCR. The sample contains roughly 74,000 clones, approximately 88% of which appear only once. The V gene is TRBV5-1, the J gene TRBJ2-1, with 9 bases lining up with TRBD1. The material sequenced was CD4+ or CD8+ T cells sorted from blood, taken in a trial of the OX40 agonist ivuxolimab. The clonotype was recovered from an adult with an advanced solid tumor such as melanoma, head and neck, liver or kidney cancer. This CDR3 is CASSFGTGYNEQFF. As DNA, the CDR3 is TGCGCCAGCAGCTTCGGGACAGGGTACAATGAGCAGTTCTTC.